The clone carrying this T cell receptor (beta chain) appeared many times. Trimming shortened V by 0 bases and J by 3 bases, and 6 bases separated the two germline ends. There are 13 residues in the CDR3. CDR1 is SGHNT and CDR2 is YENEEA in the germline V gene. This entry belongs to a study of T-cell reconstitution after alpha-beta-depleted transplantation in children. Unique molecular identifiers featured in how the TCRbeta library was prepared. TCRdb independently ran MiXCR on the PCR reads; one entry per CDR3 protein. The sample lists roughly 220,000 distinct CDR3 sequences, more than 10% seen once, with 2.6% in the top ten.

Material: PBMCs from the stem cell graft donor, obtained from the stem cell graft. J is TRBJ2-7 and V is TRBV11-3; weak D call: TRBD1 (6 bases). The receptor's source is a human donor who donated a stem cell graft to a child with acute lymphoblastic leukemia. The CDR3 is CASSLEQGYEQYF. The CDR3 region has the DNA TGTGCCAGCAGCTTAGAACAGGGCTACGAGCAGTACTTC. Full variable domain (missing parts from reference TRBV11-3 and TRBJ2-7): EAGVVQSPRYKIIEKKQPVAFWCNPISGHNTLYWYLQNLGQGPELLIRYENEEAVDDSQLPKDRFSAERLKGVDSTLKIQPAELGDSAVYLCASSLEQGYEQYFGPGTRLTVT.